Listed here is a single T cell receptor (beta chain). As yet, its antigen is unknown. This record belongs to a study of beta chain features in type 1 diabetes. Whole-study results and caveats: Among patients, naive, central memory and Treg TCRB repertoires appeared more similar than among healthy donors. At VDJ recombination sites, type 1 diabetes patients had fewer insertions and more deleted nucleotides.

A CD45RO/CCR7/CD25/CD127/CD95/CD27 panel sorted naive, central memory, regulatory and stem cell-like memory CD4+ cells. Sequenced material consisted of expressed TCRB transcripts (all of the isolated RNA was reverse transcribed). Libraries were prepared by immunoSEQ multiplex PCR; TCRdb keeps only in-frame clonotypes and omits some of them. The sample shows almost 350,000 clones, 20% of them seen only once. V lost 0 bases and J 4 bases, leaving 15 bases between the germline ends. Germline lookup yields CDR1 SGHRS and CDR2 YFSETQ. This CDR3 region has 16 residues. Sequenced: naive CD4+ T cells from blood. The chain uses TRBV5-1 and TRBJ2-3, with a tentative D call TRBD2 (6 bases). This TCR derives from a woman aged 18-30 years in good health. CDR3 protein: CASSLVGGASADTQYF. The CDR3 region has the DNA TGCGCCAGCAGCTTGGTCGGGGGAGCCTCCGCAGATACGCAGTATTTT.